This entry lists 3 T cell receptor beta chains sequenced from one sample in a study of blood T cell repertoires in COVID-19. The data were produced by immunoSEQ multiplex PCR, yet TCRdb's version contains in-frame clones alone and is incomplete. Of around 94,000 clones in the sample, 84% were seen once. Material for sequencing was peripheral blood. The receptors come from a human donor in a cohort sampled during active COVID-19.

The gene calls are TRBV18 and TRBJ1-2; TRBD1 agrees at 7 bases. The V gene's germline CDR1 is KGHSH and CDR2 LQKENI. The CDR3 runs 16 residues. With 3 bases clipped from V and 1 base from J, the junction kept 8 bases outside the gene matches. The CDR3 protein is CASSPTGLGGNYGYTF. DNA for the CDR3: TGTGCCAGCTCACCGACAGGGCTCGGGGGTAACTATGGCTACACCTTC.

The chain combines TRBV3-1 (or the pseudogene TRBV3-2) with TRBJ2-2, with TRBD2 matching over 13 bases. With 4 bases clipped from V and 4 bases from J, the junction kept 6 bases outside the gene matches. This CDR3 is 17 amino acids long. CDR1 LGHDT and CDR2 YNNKEL come from the germline V gene (reference sequence). The CDR3 spells CASSLSTSGGPTGELFF. The DNA of the CDR3 is TGTGCCAGCAGCCTTTCGACTAGCGGGGGGCCCACCGGGGAGCTGTTTTTT.

The rearrangement joins TRBV4-1 to TRBJ1-4; TRBD1 might be the D (5 bases). The CDR3 loop spans 16 amino acids. Trimming pared 2 bases from V and 8 bases from J, leaving 18 bases between. CDR1 MGHRA and CDR2 YSYEKL come from the germline V gene. The CDR3 sequence is CASSQSIRALDEKLFF. CDR3 nucleotides: TGCGCCAGCAGCCAATCGATCAGGGCTCTGGACGAAAAACTGTTTTTT.